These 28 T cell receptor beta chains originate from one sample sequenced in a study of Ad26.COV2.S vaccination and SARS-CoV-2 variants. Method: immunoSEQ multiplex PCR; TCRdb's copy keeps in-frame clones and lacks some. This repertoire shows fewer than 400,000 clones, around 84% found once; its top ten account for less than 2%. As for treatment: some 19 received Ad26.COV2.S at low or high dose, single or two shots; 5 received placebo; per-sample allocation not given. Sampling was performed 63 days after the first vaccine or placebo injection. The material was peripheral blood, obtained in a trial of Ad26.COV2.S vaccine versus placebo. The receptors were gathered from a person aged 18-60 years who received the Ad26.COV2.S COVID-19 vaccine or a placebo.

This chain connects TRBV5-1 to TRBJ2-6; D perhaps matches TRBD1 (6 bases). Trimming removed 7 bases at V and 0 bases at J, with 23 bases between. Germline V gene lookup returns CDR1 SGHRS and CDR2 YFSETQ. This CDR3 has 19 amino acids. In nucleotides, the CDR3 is TGCGCCAGCCGCCCCAGATACGGGACACAAAACTCTGGGGCCAACGTCCTGACTTTC. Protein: CASRPRYGTQNSGANVLTF.

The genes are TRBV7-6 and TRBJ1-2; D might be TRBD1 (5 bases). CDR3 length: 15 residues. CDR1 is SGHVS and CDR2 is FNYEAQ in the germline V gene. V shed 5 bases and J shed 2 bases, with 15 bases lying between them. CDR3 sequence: CASSPGPQGNYGYTF. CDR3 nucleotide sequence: TGTGCCAGCAGCCCTGGGCCTCAGGGAAACTATGGCTACACCTTC.

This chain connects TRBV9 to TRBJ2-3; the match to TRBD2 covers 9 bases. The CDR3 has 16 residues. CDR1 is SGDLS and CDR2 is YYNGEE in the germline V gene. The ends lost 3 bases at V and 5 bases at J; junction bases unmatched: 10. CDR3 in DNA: TGTGCCAGCAGCGCCTTGCCGGCGGGGGGGTTAGATACGCAGTATTTT. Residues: CASSALPAGGLDTQYF.

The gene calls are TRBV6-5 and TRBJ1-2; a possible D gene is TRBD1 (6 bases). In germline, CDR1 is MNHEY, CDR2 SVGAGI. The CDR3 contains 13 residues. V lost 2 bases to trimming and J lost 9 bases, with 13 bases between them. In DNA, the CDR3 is TGTGCCAGCAGTTACGCCCAAGGACAGAGCTACACCTTC. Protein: CASSYAQGQSYTF.

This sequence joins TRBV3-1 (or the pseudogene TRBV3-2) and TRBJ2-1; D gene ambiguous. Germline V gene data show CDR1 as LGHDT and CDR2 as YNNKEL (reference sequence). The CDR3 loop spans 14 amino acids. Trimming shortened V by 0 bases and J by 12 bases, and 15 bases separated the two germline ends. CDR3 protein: CASSQEGPRMGQFF. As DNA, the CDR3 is TGTGCCAGCAGCCAAGAGGGTCCGCGCATGGGGCAGTTCTTC.

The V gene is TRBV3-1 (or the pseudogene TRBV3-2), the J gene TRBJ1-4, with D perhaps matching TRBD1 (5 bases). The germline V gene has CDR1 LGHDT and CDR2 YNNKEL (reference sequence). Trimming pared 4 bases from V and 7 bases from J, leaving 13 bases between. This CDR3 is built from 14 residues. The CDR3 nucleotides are TGTGCCAGCAGCCCTCTGGGGCAGGCTGAAAAACTGTTTTTT. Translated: CASSPLGQAEKLFF.

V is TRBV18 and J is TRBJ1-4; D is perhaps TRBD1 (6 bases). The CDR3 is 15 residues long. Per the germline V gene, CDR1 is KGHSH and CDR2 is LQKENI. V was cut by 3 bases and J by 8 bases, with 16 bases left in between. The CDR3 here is CASSPPTGSNEKLFF. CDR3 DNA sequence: TGTGCCAGCTCACCCCCGACAGGATCGAACGAAAAACTGTTTTTT.

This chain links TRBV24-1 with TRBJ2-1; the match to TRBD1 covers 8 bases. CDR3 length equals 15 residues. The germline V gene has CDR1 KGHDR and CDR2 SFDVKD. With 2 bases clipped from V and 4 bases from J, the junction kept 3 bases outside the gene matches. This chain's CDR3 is CATSDSRDRYNEQFF. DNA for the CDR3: TGTGCCACCAGTGATTCCCGGGACAGGTACAATGAGCAGTTCTTC.

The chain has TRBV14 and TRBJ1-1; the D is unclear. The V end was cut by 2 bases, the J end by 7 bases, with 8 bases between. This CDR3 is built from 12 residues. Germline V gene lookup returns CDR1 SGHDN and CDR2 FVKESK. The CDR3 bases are TGTGCCAGCAGCCAATTTACAAGTGAAGCTTTCTTT. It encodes CASSQFTSEAFF.

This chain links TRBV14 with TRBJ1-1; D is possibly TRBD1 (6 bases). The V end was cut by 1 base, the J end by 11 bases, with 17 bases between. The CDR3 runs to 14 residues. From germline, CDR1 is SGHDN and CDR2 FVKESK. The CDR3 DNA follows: TGTGCCAGCAGCCAAGTGGTGTCCTCCCAGGGGGCTTTCTTT. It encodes CASSQVVSSQGAFF.

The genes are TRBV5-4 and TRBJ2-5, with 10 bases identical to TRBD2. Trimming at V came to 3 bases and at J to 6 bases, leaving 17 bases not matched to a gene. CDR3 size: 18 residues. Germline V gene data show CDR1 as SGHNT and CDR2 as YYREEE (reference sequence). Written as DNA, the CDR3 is TGTGCCAGCAGCTCTTTTAATCCCGGGACTAGCGACACTAAGACCCAGTACTTC. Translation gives CASSSFNPGTSDTKTQYF.

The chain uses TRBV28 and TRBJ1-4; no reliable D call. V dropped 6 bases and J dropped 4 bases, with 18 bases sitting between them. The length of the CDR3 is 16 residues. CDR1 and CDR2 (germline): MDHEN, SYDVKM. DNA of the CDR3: TGTGCCAGCAGCATGTACCGGGCCCGGGGTAATGAAAAACTGTTTTTT. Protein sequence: CASSMYRARGNEKLFF.

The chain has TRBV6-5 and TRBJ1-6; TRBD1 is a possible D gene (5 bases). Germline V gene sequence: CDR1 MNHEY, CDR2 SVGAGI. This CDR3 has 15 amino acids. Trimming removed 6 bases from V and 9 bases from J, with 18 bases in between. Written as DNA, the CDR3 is TGTGCCAGCAGCAACGCCCGGGGGATTGGTTCACCCCTCCACTTT. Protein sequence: CASSNARGIGSPLHF.

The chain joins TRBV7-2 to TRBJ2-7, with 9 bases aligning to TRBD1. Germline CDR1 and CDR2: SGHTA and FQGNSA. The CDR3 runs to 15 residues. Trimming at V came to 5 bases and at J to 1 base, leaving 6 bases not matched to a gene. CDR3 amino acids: CASSPTGGASYEQYF. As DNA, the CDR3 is TGTGCCAGCAGCCCTACAGGGGGCGCTTCCTACGAGCAGTACTTC.

The CDR3 DNA reads TGTGCCAGCAGTCTAGGGGGATTGGGCGGGGAGCTGTTTTTT. It yields the protein CASSLGGLGGELFF. The chain employs TRBV3-1 (or the pseudogene TRBV3-2) and TRBJ2-2; possibly TRBD1 for D (6 bases). The germline V and J ends were trimmed by 6 bases and 7 bases, with 15 bases remaining between them. This CDR3 is 14 amino acids long. The V gene's germline CDR1 is LGHDT and CDR2 YNNKEL (reference sequence).

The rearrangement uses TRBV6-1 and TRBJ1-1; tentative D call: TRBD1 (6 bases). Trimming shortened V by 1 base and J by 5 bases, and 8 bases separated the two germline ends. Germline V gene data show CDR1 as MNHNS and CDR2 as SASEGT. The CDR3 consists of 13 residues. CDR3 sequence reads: CASSEVGGTEAFF. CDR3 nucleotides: TGTGCCAGCAGTGAAGTAGGGGGGACTGAAGCTTTCTTT.

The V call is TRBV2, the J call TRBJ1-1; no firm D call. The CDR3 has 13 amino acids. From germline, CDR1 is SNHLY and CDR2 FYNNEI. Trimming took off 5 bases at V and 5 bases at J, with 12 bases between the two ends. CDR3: CASSISGKTEAFF. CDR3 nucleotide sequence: TGTGCCAGCAGTATAAGTGGGAAGACTGAAGCTTTCTTT.

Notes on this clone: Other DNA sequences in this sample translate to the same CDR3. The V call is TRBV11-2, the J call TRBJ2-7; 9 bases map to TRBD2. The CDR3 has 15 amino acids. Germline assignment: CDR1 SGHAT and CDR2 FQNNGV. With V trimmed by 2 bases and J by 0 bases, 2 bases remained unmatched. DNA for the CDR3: TGTGCCAGCAGCTTACAAGCGGGGGGCTCCTACGAGCAGTACTTC. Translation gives CASSLQAGGSYEQYF.

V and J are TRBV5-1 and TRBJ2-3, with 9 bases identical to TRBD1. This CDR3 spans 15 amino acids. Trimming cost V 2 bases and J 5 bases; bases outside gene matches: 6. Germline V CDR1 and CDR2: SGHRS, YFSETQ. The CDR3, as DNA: TGCGCCAGCAGCTTACAGGGGGCGCAGAGAGATACGCAGTATTTT. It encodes CASSLQGAQRDTQYF.

In DNA form, the CDR3 reads TGTGCCAGCAGCGTACTCTCCCTGAGAGGGGGGGAGCTGTTTTTT. Translation gives CASSVLSLRGGELFF. This chain joins TRBV9 and TRBJ2-2, with a weak D call TRBD2 (5 bases). The CDR3 loop spans 15 amino acids. The germline V and J ends were trimmed by 1 base and 8 bases, with 15 bases remaining between them. CDR1 SGDLS and CDR2 YYNGEE come from the germline V gene.

In DNA, the CDR3 is TGTGCCAGCAGCTTAGCTGAGACTAGCGGGGTCCGCGAGACCCAGTACTTC. It is translated as CASSLAETSGVRETQYF. This rearrangement joins TRBV7-6 to TRBJ2-5; the match to TRBD2 covers 11 bases. V was pared by 0 bases and J by 5 bases, with 8 bases of the junction left unmatched. The CDR3 contains 17 residues. The germline V gene encodes CDR1 SGHVS and CDR2 FNYEAQ.

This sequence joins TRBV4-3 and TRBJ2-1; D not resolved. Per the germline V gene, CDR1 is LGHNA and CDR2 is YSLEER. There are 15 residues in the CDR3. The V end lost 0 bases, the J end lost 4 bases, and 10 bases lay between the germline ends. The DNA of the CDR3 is TGCGCCAGCAGCCAAGACAGTCGGTCTTACAATGAGCAGTTCTTC. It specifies CASSQDSRSYNEQFF.

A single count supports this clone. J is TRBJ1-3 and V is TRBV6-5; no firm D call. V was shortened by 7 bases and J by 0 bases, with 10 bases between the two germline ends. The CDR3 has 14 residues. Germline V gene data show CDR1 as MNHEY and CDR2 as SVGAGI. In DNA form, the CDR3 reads TGTGCCAGCACGGTTATTGACTCTGGAAACACCATATATTTT. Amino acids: CASTVIDSGNTIYF.

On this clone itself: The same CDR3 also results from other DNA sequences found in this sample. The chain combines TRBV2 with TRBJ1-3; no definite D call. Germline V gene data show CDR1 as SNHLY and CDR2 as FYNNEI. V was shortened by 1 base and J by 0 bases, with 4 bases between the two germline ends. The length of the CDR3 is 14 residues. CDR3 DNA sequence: TGTGCCAGCAGTGAAGGGGGCTCTGGAAACACCATATATTTT. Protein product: CASSEGGSGNTIYF.

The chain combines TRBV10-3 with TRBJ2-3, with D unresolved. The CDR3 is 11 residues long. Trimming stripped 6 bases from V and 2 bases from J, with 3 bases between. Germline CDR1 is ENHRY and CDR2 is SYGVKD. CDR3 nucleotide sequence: TGTGCCATCAGGTCCACAGATACGCAGTATTTT. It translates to CAIRSTDTQYF.

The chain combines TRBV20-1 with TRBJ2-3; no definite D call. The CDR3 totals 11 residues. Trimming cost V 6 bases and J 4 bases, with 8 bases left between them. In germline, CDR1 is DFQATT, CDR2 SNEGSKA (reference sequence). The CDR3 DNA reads TGCAGTGCCCTCGTCGCAGATACGCAGTATTTT. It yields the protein CSALVADTQYF.

CDR3: CASSFRGYPYNEQFF. CDR3 nucleotide sequence: TGTGCCAGCAGTTTCAGGGGGTATCCCTACAATGAGCAGTTCTTC. V gene TRBV5-8 combines with J gene TRBJ2-1; 7 bases map to TRBD1. Germline CDR1 is SGHTS and CDR2 is YDEGEE. Trimming removed 5 bases from V and 2 bases from J; junction bases left unmatched: 7. This CDR3 contains 15 residues.

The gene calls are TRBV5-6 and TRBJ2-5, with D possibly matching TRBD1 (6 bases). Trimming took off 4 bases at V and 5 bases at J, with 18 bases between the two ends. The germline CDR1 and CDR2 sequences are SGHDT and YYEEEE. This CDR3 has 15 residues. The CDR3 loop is CASSPSQGIGETQYF. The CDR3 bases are TGTGCCAGCAGCCCCTCCCAGGGGATCGGGGAGACCCAGTACTTC.